The 5 T cell receptor beta chains in this list originate from one sample, sequenced in a study of blood T cells in healthy people across ages. Sample-barcoded 5' priming and a J-beta primer mix drove a second PCR of about 6 to 12 cycles. TCRdb called the 5' RACE reads again in MiXCR, with one record for every CDR3 protein. The sample carries 1,300,000 or so distinct CDR3 sequences, 55% to 75% recorded once. Sequenced input: blood. The receptors stem from a man aged 18 to 30 in good health.

The chain carries TRBV27 and TRBJ2-7, with D tentatively TRBD1 (5 bases). V lost 4 bases and J 7 bases, leaving 23 bases between the germline ends. The CDR3 sequence is 16 residues long. Germline V gives CDR1 MNHEY, CDR2 SMNVEV (reference sequence). The CDR3 nucleotides read TGTGCCAGCAGTTCTGGGGCCGGGCTACTATCGGAAGAGCAGTACTTC. It yields the protein CASSSGAGLLSEEQYF.

This clonotype has only a few counts. The rearrangement joins TRBV6-1 to TRBJ2-7; D gene ambiguous. V was cut by 3 bases and J by 3 bases, with 9 bases left in between. CDR3 size: 13 residues. Germline CDR1 reads MNHNS; CDR2 reads SASEGT. The CDR3 sequence is CASSDFSLYEQYF. In DNA, the CDR3 is TGTGCCAGCAGTGATTTCAGTCTCTACGAGCAGTACTTC.

The chain recombines TRBV20-1 with TRBJ2-1; perhaps TRBD1 as D (5 bases). Per germline, CDR1 DFQATT and CDR2 SNEGSKA (reference sequence). The CDR3 is 17 residues long. V shed 0 bases and J shed 4 bases, with 19 bases lying between them. The DNA of the CDR3 is TGCAGTGCTAGAGACCCCAAAAGGGGATTGGGTTACAATGAGCAGTTCTTC. Protein: CSARDPKRGLGYNEQFF.

This rearrangement joins TRBV29-1 to TRBJ2-1; a weak D match, TRBD1 (5 bases). V was shortened by 7 bases and J by 5 bases, with 18 bases between the two germline ends. The CDR3 is 14 residues long. Germline assignment: CDR1 SQVTM and CDR2 ANQGSEA. DNA for the CDR3: TGCAGCGGTGACACAGGAATGTCGGACAATGAGCAGTTCTTC. Amino acids: CSGDTGMSDNEQFF.

The chain carries TRBV6-2 or TRBV6-3 and TRBJ2-3, with TRBD1 identical over 8 bases. Germline CDR1 reads MNHEY; CDR2 reads SVGEGT. Trimming cost V 7 bases and J 1 base; bases outside gene matches: 7. The CDR3 length is 15 residues. The DNA of the CDR3 is TGTGCCAGCACTACTCCGGGACAGGGCACAGATACGCAGTATTTT. Its translation is CASTTPGQGTDTQYF.